This entry concerns a single T cell receptor beta chain. Enrolled during active infection, Seattle patients were then followed longitudinally. The data belong to a study of blood T cell repertoires in COVID-19. CDR3 length: 14 amino acids. Germline CDR1 MNHEY, CDR2 SVGEGT. V dropped 1 base and J dropped 4 bases, with 11 bases sitting between them. Source study methods: Estimates of nucleated cell counts were drawn from the amplification of reference gene primers. Sequencing used immunoSEQ multiplex PCR; TCRdb keeps in-frame clones, though not all of them. V and J calls and clone size come straight from that table; D and trimming were deduced from the DNA. The sample contains 300,000 or so clones, almost 90% of which appear only once.

This chain joins TRBV6-2 or TRBV6-3 and TRBJ2-7; D is possibly TRBD1 (7 bases). Sequencing input: peripheral blood. This TCR was recovered from a woman aged 25 to 39 with COVID-19, enrolled during active disease. CDR3: CASSYFRGEYEQYF. In DNA, the CDR3 is TGTGCCAGCAGTTACTTCAGGGGGGAATACGAGCAGTACTTC.